Shown below are 13 T cell receptor beta chains from a single sample sequenced in a study of patients and donors after allogeneic stem cell transplantation. TCRdb re-called the RT-PCR reads with MiXCR, one entry per CDR3 protein. The sample carries about a million distinct CDR3 sequences, roughly 18% recorded once. Sequences were obtained from blood, either unsorted or a sorted T cell fraction (not recorded which). The origin of the receptors is a human donor who was either an allogeneic HSCT recipient or a stem cell or donor lymphocyte infusion donor (not recorded which). It is not recorded whose cells these are; they may come from a transplant donor.

This clonotype has at least ten counts. The chain uses TRBV29-1 and TRBJ1-4; D possibly corresponds to TRBD1 (5 bases). This CDR3 is built from 14 residues. Trimming shortened V by 2 bases and J by 7 bases, and 14 bases separated the two germline ends. From germline, CDR1 is SQVTM and CDR2 ANQGSEA. CDR3 region: CSVEWGGDSEKLFF. CDR3 in DNA: TGCAGCGTTGAATGGGGCGGGGACTCTGAAAAACTGTTTTTT.

A few counts support this clonotype. The chain joins TRBV7-7 to TRBJ2-1, with 10 nucleotides matching TRBD2. J was trimmed by 10 bases and V by 5 bases; bases with no gene match: 8. CDR3 length: 14 residues. Germline values: CDR1 SSHAT, CDR2 FNYEAQ (reference sequence). DNA for the CDR3: TGTGCCAGCAGCCCCGACCGGACTAGCGGCGAGCAGTTCTTC. Its translation: CASSPDRTSGEQFF.

This clonotype was detected a few times. The chain is built from TRBV12-3 or TRBV12-4 and TRBJ1-3; no clear D gene. The CDR3 consists of 15 residues. V lost 1 base, J lost 4 bases, and 11 bases lay in between. The CDR3 is CASSLESGFGNTIYF. In DNA form, the CDR3 reads TGTGCCAGCAGTTTAGAGTCGGGGTTCGGAAACACCATATATTTT.

This clonotype was found a few times. The chain carries TRBV3-1 and TRBJ2-1, with D possibly matching TRBD2 (6 bases). The ends were cut back, 0 bases at V and 4 bases at J, with 13 bases in the middle. Germline assignment: CDR1 LGHDT and CDR2 YNNKEL (reference sequence). This CDR3 has 16 residues. The CDR3 loop reads CASSQDSASVYNEQFF. CDR3 DNA sequence: TGTGCCAGCAGCCAAGATTCGGCTAGCGTTTACAATGAGCAGTTCTTC.

The CDR3 here is CASRSGVQNTEAFF. Written as DNA, the CDR3 is TGTGCCAGCAGATCGGGGGTACAGAACACTGAAGCTTTCTTT. The J gene is TRBJ1-1, the V gene TRBV12-3 or TRBV12-4; D may be TRBD1 (5 bases). The CDR3 contains 14 residues. Trimming left V 6 bases short and J 1 base short, with 12 bases between.

The rearrangement uses TRBV20-1 and TRBJ2-1; the match to TRBD2 covers 11 bases. Trimming took 1 base from V and 6 from J; bases not matched to a gene: 5. This CDR3 has 15 residues. Germline loops: CDR1 DFQATT, CDR2 SNEGSKA (reference sequence). The CDR3 here is CSARALLAGVNEQFF. The CDR3 DNA sequence: TGCAGTGCTAGAGCTTTACTAGCGGGAGTCAATGAGCAGTTCTTC.

The table lists this clonotype with many counts. The rearrangement links TRBV9 to TRBJ2-1; 7 bases fit TRBD2. The V gene's germline CDR1 is SGDLS and CDR2 YYNGEE. V dropped 4 bases and J dropped 0; count of bases not matched to a gene: 19. This CDR3 spans 20 amino acids. The CDR3 DNA reads as TGTGCCAGCAGCTTATCTAAAACGGGGGGACCGAAATCCTCCTACAATGAGCAGTTCTTC. Its translation: CASSLSKTGGPKSSYNEQFF.

The table lists this clonotype with a few counts. The rearrangement links TRBV4-3 to TRBJ1-6; 11 bases agree with TRBD1. After removal of 3 bases from V and 5 bases from J, the junction contained 3 bases not matched to a gene. CDR1 is LGHNA, CDR2 YSLEER, per germline. CDR3 size: 16 residues. CDR3 nucleotides: TGCGCCAGCAGCCAGAGGACAGGGGGCCATAATTCACCCCTCCACTTT. It is translated as CASSQRTGGHNSPLHF.

The V gene is TRBV5-4, the J gene TRBJ2-7; D might be TRBD1 or TRBD2, each matching 6 bases. This CDR3 is 17 amino acids long. Trimming pared 4 bases from V and 4 bases from J, leaving 24 bases between. Germline lookup yields CDR1 SGHNT and CDR2 YYREEE (reference sequence). Written as DNA, the CDR3 is TGTGCCAGCAGCCAGGGTGGGGGGCGCCAATTTCTGTACGAGCAGTACTTC. This translates into CASSQGGGRQFLYEQYF. The full variable domain, with the rest looked up from reference TRBV5-4 and TRBJ2-7, is ETGVTQSPTHLIKTRGQQVTLRCSSQSGHNTVSWYQQALGQGPQFIFQYYREEENGRGNFPPRFSGLQFPNYSSELNVNALELDDSALYLCASSQGGGRQFLYEQYFGPGTRLTVT.

This sequence joins TRBV11-3 and TRBJ2-1, with 10 bases identical to TRBD1. The length of the CDR3 is 15 residues. J gave up 8 bases and V 5 bases, and 9 bases lay outside the gene matches. CDR1 is SGHNT, CDR2 YENEEA, per germline. CDR3 nucleotides: TGTGCCAGCAGCCACTGGGACAGGGGTGGCGATGAGCAGTTCTTC. Its translation is CASSHWDRGGDEQFF.

The chain joins TRBV18 to TRBJ2-5, with D possibly being TRBD2 (5 bases). Germline CDR1 is KGHSH and CDR2 is LQKENI. The CDR3 loop spans 16 amino acids. V was cut by 2 bases and J by 2 bases, with 15 bases left in between. DNA of the CDR3: TGTGCCAGCTCACCAAGGATAGGGAGACTTCAAGAGACCCAGTACTTC. Its protein is CASSPRIGRLQETQYF.

The V call is TRBV14, the J call TRBJ2-2, with 8 bases lining up with TRBD2. Germline V gene data show CDR1 as SGHDN and CDR2 as FVKESK. V was clipped by 0 bases and J by 9 bases; unmatched bases: 3. This CDR3 comprises 14 residues. This CDR3 is CASSQERGDWELFF. The CDR3 DNA is TGTGCCAGCAGCCAAGAGCGGGGGGATTGGGAGCTGTTTTTT.

The rearrangement joins TRBV7-3 to TRBJ2-5; 8 nucleotides line up with TRBD2. CDR3 length: 16 residues. The V gene's germline CDR1 is SGHTA and CDR2 FQGTGA. Germline trimming cut 6 bases from V and 4 bases from J; bases unmatched to any gene: 13. CDR3 coding DNA: TGTGCCAGCAGTCCCTCCCGGGGGGGCCCCTCAGAGACCCAGTACTTC. Protein sequence: CASSPSRGGPSETQYF.